The next 29 T cell receptor beta chains were all read from a single sample in a study of glioma-infiltrating T cells after dendritic cell vaccination. As to time point: after dendritic cell vaccination, including at tumor progression/relapse. Clones were read by immunoSEQ multiplex PCR, and TCRdb kept only the in-frame ones, dropping some. The table has roughly 80,000 clones, 80% to 90% seen once. This sample comprised blood, obtained after dendritic cell vaccination. Source of these receptors: a human donor with glioblastoma.

The sample holds one count of this clone. The V gene is TRBV27, the J gene TRBJ2-7, with TRBD1 matching 7 bases. The trim removed 6 bases at V and 3 bases at J, leaving 11 bases unmatched. CDR1 is MNHEY and CDR2 is SMNVEV in the germline V gene (reference sequence). The CDR3 totals 15 residues. The CDR3 DNA reads as TGTGCCAGCAGAAAGCCGGGACAGATAGTCTACGAGCAGTACTTC. Its translation is CASRKPGQIVYEQYF.

This chain connects TRBV19 to TRBJ1-5; D unresolved. Germline values: CDR1 LNHDA, CDR2 SQIVND (reference sequence). Trimming took off 6 bases at V and 5 bases at J, with 11 bases between the two ends. CDR3 size: 13 residues. In DNA, the CDR3 is TGTGCCAGTAGCAAGGCGGGGTATCAGCCCCAGCATTTT. Translating it yields CASSKAGYQPQHF.

The chain recombines TRBV5-1 with TRBJ2-7, with 8 bases fitting TRBD1. V shed 4 bases, J shed 4 bases, and the junction held 10 bases outside the gene matches. This CDR3 is 15 amino acids long. In germline, CDR1 is SGHRS, CDR2 YFSETQ. In DNA, the CDR3 is TGCGCCAGCAGCCGGGCAGGACAGGGTCGGTACGAGCAGTACTTC. It encodes CASSRAGQGRYEQYF.

The V and J genes are TRBV10-2 and TRBJ2-5; TRBD2 agrees at 9 bases. The J call is in doubt because the DNA end fits TRBJ2-7 better. The CDR3 is 14 amino acids. Germline V lookup: CDR1 WSHSY, CDR2 SAAADI. CDR3 region: CASSEAGGRYEQYF. The CDR3 bases are TGCGCCAGCAGTGAGGCGGGAGGGCGGTACGAGCAGTACTTC.

The chain uses TRBV21-1 and TRBJ1-1. TRBV21-1 is listed as a pseudogene. The CDR3 spans 14 residues. The CDR3 region has the DNA TGTGCCAGCAGCAAATCCCGGGGGAACACTGAAGCTTTCTTT. Translation gives CASSKSRGNTEAFF.

The chain combines TRBV7-9 with TRBJ1-1, with a tentative D call TRBD1 (6 bases). V was cut by 10 bases and J by 4 bases, with 22 bases left in between. In germline, CDR1 is SEHNR, CDR2 FQNEAQ (reference sequence). The CDR3 loop spans 15 amino acids. Written as DNA, the CDR3 is TGTGCCACTAGACAGGAATTACGCCGGAGCACTGAAGCTTTCTTT. It yields the protein CATRQELRRSTEAFF.

The V and J genes are TRBV10-2 and TRBJ1-4, with 7 nucleotides matching TRBD1. The CDR3 loop spans 15 amino acids. Germline trimming cut 3 bases from V and 5 bases from J; bases unmatched to any gene: 6. Germline CDR1 is WSHSY and CDR2 is SAAADI. The CDR3 loop reads CASSDLGTVNEKLFF. CDR3 sequence (DNA): TGCGCCAGCAGTGATCTAGGGACAGTAAATGAAAAACTGTTTTTT.

V is TRBV5-6 and J is TRBJ2-2; tentatively, D is TRBD1 (6 bases). Germline V gives CDR1 SGHDT, CDR2 YYEEEE. This CDR3 has 15 residues. V lost 2 bases to trimming and J lost 3 bases, with 11 bases between them. CDR3 DNA sequence: TGTGCCAGCAGCTTTGGCCCAGGGGACACCGGGGAGCTGTTTTTT. Translation gives CASSFGPGDTGELFF.

A few counts support this clone. This chain links TRBV2 with TRBJ1-6; no clear D gene. V was shortened by 2 bases and J by 4 bases, with 6 bases between the two germline ends. This CDR3 spans 14 amino acids. Germline V gene data show CDR1 as SNHLY and CDR2 as FYNNEI. The CDR3 sequence is CASSEFAYNSPLHF. CDR3 coding DNA: TGTGCCAGCAGTGAATTCGCGTATAATTCACCCCTCCACTTT.

The rearrangement links TRBV7-2 to TRBJ2-5; 10 positions match TRBD2. With the DNA end fitting TRBJ2-7 better, the J assignment may be wrong. CDR1 and CDR2 from the germline V gene are SGHTA and FQGNSA. The CDR3 is made up of 16 amino acids. The CDR3 DNA reads as TGTGCCAGCAGCGCCAAATCAGCGGGAGGGCCCTACGAGCAGTACTTC. Protein sequence: CASSAKSAGGPYEQYF.

This chain links TRBV7-9 with TRBJ2-7; D possibly corresponds to TRBD2 (6 bases). The ends were cut back, 1 base at V and 3 bases at J, with 13 bases in the middle. This CDR3 spans 15 amino acids. CDR1 is SEHNR, CDR2 FQNEAQ, per germline (reference sequence). CDR3 amino acids: CASSLEAAGFYEQYF. CDR3 bases: TGTGCCAGCAGCTTAGAGGCGGCGGGGTTCTACGAGCAGTACTTC.

The CDR3 is CASSSSPGTGTASSYEQYF. The CDR3 DNA sequence: TGTGCCAGCAGCTCCAGTCCCGGGACAGGGACCGCCAGCTCCTACGAGCAGTACTTC. The chain uses TRBV7-9 and TRBJ2-7; the match to TRBD1 covers 9 bases. This CDR3 contains 19 residues. The germline V gene encodes CDR1 SEHNR and CDR2 FQNEAQ (reference sequence). Trimming cost V 4 bases and J 0 bases; bases outside gene matches: 16.

This rearrangement joins TRBV19 to TRBJ1-2, with TRBD1 matching over 9 bases. V shed 6 bases, J shed 6 bases, and the junction held 5 bases outside the gene matches. This CDR3 is built from 13 residues. Germline V gives CDR1 LNHDA, CDR2 SQIVND (reference sequence). The CDR3, as DNA: TGTGCCAGTAGCCCTGACAGGGGGGATGGCTACACCTTC. This codes for CASSPDRGDGYTF.

The chain couples TRBV5-4 to TRBJ2-5; 9 nucleotides agree with TRBD1. The V segment lost 10 bases and the J segment 6 bases; nucleotides outside the gene matches: 7. This CDR3 is 12 amino acids long. The germline gives CDR1 SGHNT, CDR2 YYREEE (reference sequence). The CDR3 protein is CAGGQGTKTQYF. CDR3 bases: TGTGCCGGGGGACAGGGCACCAAGACCCAGTACTTC. The variable domain in full, completed from reference TRBV5-4 and TRBJ2-5, reads ETGVTQSPTHLIKTRGQQVTLRCSSQSGHNTVSWYQQALGQGPQFIFQYYREEENGRGNFPPRFSGLQFPNYSSELNVNALELDDSALYLCAGGQGTKTQYFGPGTRLLVL.

The chain couples TRBV15 to TRBJ2-4; 8 bases map to TRBD1. Germline V lookup: CDR1 LNHNV, CDR2 YYDKDF (reference sequence). This CDR3 comprises 15 residues. V trimming: 3 bases; J trimming: 2 bases; junction bases outside the gene matches: 3. The CDR3 sequence: CATSRDRVSKNIQYF. Written as DNA, the CDR3 is TGTGCCACCAGCAGGGACAGGGTTTCCAAAAACATTCAGTACTTC. The variable domain in full, with the rest retrieved from reference TRBV15 and TRBJ2-4, is DAMVIQNPRYQVTQFGKPVTLSCSQTLNHNVMYWYQQKSSQAPKLLFHYYDKDFNNEADTPDNFQSRRPNTSFCFLDIRSPGLGDTAMYLCATSRDRVSKNIQYFGAGTRLSVL.

For this clone: The identical CDR3 is also encoded by other nucleotide sequences in the sample. The chain couples TRBV10-3 to TRBJ2-7; a weak D match, TRBD2 (5 bases). The CDR3 loop spans 13 amino acids. V gave up 3 bases and J gave up 6 bases, with 12 bases separating them. CDR1 and CDR2 from the germline V gene are ENHRY and SYGVKD. As DNA, the CDR3 is TGTGCCATCAGTGATGCCCGGGCGGGCGAGCAGTACTTC. Protein sequence: CAISDARAGEQYF.

V and J are TRBV5-4 and TRBJ2-2, with 11 bases that match TRBD1. Germline CDR1 SGHNT, CDR2 YYREEE (reference sequence). V was clipped by 4 bases and J by 4 bases; unmatched bases: 9. CDR3 length equals 17 residues. CDR3 bases: TGTGCCAGCAGCCCGTGGACAGGGGGCGCCAGCACCGGGGAGCTGTTTTTT. Protein sequence: CASSPWTGGASTGELFF.

In this sample, this clone turned up many times. The chain recombines TRBV7-9 with TRBJ1-5; D is uncertain. V shed 5 bases and J shed 6 bases, with 17 bases lying between them. CDR1 is SEHNR and CDR2 is FQNEAQ in the germline V gene (reference sequence). CDR3 length equals 15 residues. The CDR3, as DNA: TGTGCCAGCAGCCCCATCGGGGAGTTAGGTCAGCCCCAGCATTTT. It codes for CASSPIGELGQPQHF. Full variable domain (outside the CDR3, taken from reference TRBV7-9 and TRBJ1-5): DTGVSQNPRHKITKRGQNVTFRCDPISEHNRLYWYRQTLGQGPEFLTYFQNEAQLEKSRLLSDRFSAERPKGSFSTLEIQRTEQGDSAMYLCASSPIGELGQPQHFGDGTRLSIL.

J is TRBJ1-2 and V is TRBV2; D might be TRBD1 (6 bases). Germline lookup yields CDR1 SNHLY and CDR2 FYNNEI. This CDR3 is built from 15 residues. Between the trimmed V and J ends, which lost 4 bases and 3 bases, there was a span of 15 bases. The CDR3 DNA is TGTGCCAGCAGTGGTGGACAGCTTGGGTACTATGGCTACACCTTC. This codes for CASSGGQLGYYGYTF.

This clone was seen a few times. J is TRBJ1-2 and V is TRBV7-9, with 7 bases identical to TRBD1. Germline trimming cut 6 bases from V and 6 bases from J; bases unmatched to any gene: 7. The germline V gene has CDR1 SEHNR and CDR2 FQNEAQ (reference sequence). CDR3 length: 13 amino acids. In nucleotides, the CDR3 is TGTGCCAGCAGATACCCGGGACAGCATGGCTACACCTTC. Translated: CASRYPGQHGYTF.

In nucleotides, the CDR3 is TGTGCCAGCAGTAATAACAGGGGGAATTCACCCCTCCACTTT. This codes for CASSNNRGNSPLHF. The chain carries TRBV6-1 and TRBJ1-6, with 8 bases fitting TRBD1. There are 14 residues in the CDR3. The V gene end was trimmed by 5 bases and the J gene end by 7 bases; junction bases not matched to a gene: 4. Germline CDR1 MNHNS, CDR2 SASEGT.

The chain links TRBV5-6 to TRBJ1-2, with TRBD1 matching over 12 bases. The germline V gene encodes CDR1 SGHDT and CDR2 YYEEEE. With 2 bases clipped from V and 3 bases from J, the junction kept 5 bases outside the gene matches. This CDR3 has 16 amino acids. CDR3 bases: TGTGCCAGCAGCTTACCGGGACAGGGGGCGTACTATGGCTACACCTTC. The encoded protein is CASSLPGQGAYYGYTF.

This clone was detected a few times. This chain uses TRBV30 with TRBJ1-4, with D maybe TRBD1 (5 bases). This CDR3 comprises 14 residues. Between the trimmed V and J ends, which lost 2 bases and 6 bases, there was a span of 13 bases. From germline, CDR1 is GTSNPN and CDR2 SVGIG (reference sequence). CDR3 DNA sequence: TGTGCCTGGAGTAGAGGTTTAGGGGATGAAAAACTGTTTTTT. It specifies CAWSRGLGDEKLFF.

This sequence joins TRBV18 and TRBJ1-2; 9 bases are shared with TRBD1. This CDR3 comprises 13 residues. Germline V lookup: CDR1 KGHSH, CDR2 LQKENI. The ends lost 8 bases at V and 7 bases at J; junction bases unmatched: 8. The CDR3 DNA sequence: TGTGCCAGCCACGGACAGGGGACCGCTGGCTACACCTTC. Encoded protein: CASHGQGTAGYTF. Together with reference TRBV18 and TRBJ1-2, the CDR3 gives the full variable domain: NAGVMQNPRHLVRRRGQEARLRCSPMKGHSHVYWYRQLPEEGLKFMVYLQKENIIDESGMPKERFSAEFPKEGPSILRIQQVVRGDSAAYFCASHGQGTAGYTFGSGTRLTVV.

The chain employs TRBV11-2 and TRBJ1-3; 7 bases are shared with TRBD1. Trimming took 4 bases from V and 0 from J; bases not matched to a gene: 6. This CDR3 region has 16 residues. Germline CDR1 SGHAT, CDR2 FQNNGV. The CDR3 loop is CASSSWTGPSGNTIYF. The CDR3 DNA reads TGTGCCAGCAGCTCCTGGACAGGACCCTCTGGAAACACCATATATTTT.

The chain recombines TRBV4-1 with TRBJ2-7, with TRBD2 matching 7 bases. The trim removed 1 base at V and 3 bases at J, leaving 21 bases unmatched. This CDR3 is 20 amino acids long. Germline CDR1 and CDR2: MGHRA and YSYEKL. This CDR3 reads CASSQVPVQLSGTLGYEQYF. For the CDR3, the DNA is TGCGCCAGCAGCCAAGTTCCGGTCCAACTCAGCGGGACCCTAGGCTACGAGCAGTACTTC.

This clone was recorded once. The chain links TRBV6-1 to TRBJ2-7, with 13 nucleotides matching TRBD2. The germline gives CDR1 MNHNS, CDR2 SASEGT. Trimming took 3 bases from V and 10 from J; bases not matched to a gene: 3. There are 13 residues in the CDR3. The DNA for the CDR3 is TGTGCCAGCAGTGACATGGGACTAGCGGGACAGTACTTC. It encodes CASSDMGLAGQYF.

V is TRBV18 and J is TRBJ1-1, with TRBD1 matching 7 bases. Germline V lookup: CDR1 KGHSH, CDR2 LQKENI. CDR3 length: 13 residues. Trimming removed 6 bases from V and 1 base from J; junction bases left unmatched: 2. CDR3 nucleotides: TGTGCCAGCTCGGGACAGCGGAACACTGAAGCTTTCTTT. This sequence encodes CASSGQRNTEAFF.

The chain uses TRBV5-5 and TRBJ2-3, with 7 bases fitting TRBD1. This CDR3 comprises 14 residues. CDR1 is SGHKS and CDR2 is YYEKEE in the germline V gene (reference sequence). With 0 bases clipped from V and 3 bases from J, the junction kept 1 base outside the gene matches. The CDR3 DNA reads as TGTGCCAGCAGCTTGGAGGGGGCAACAGATACGCAGTATTTT. This encodes CASSLEGATDTQYF.